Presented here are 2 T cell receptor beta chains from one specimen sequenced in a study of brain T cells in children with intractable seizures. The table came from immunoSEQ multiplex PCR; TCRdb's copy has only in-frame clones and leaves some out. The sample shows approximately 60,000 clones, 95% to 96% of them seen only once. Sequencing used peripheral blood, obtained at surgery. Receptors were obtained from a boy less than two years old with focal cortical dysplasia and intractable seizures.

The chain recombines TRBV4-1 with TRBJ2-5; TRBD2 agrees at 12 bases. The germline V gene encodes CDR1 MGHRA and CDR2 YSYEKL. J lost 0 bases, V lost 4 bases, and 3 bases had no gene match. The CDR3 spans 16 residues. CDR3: CASSLGLAGYQETQYF. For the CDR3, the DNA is TGCGCCAGCAGCCTAGGACTAGCGGGGTACCAAGAGACCCAGTACTTC.

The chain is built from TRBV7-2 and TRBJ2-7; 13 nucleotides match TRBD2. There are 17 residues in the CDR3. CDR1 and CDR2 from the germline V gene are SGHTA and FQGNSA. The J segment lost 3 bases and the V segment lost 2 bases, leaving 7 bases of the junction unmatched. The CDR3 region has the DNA TGTGCCAGCAGCTTAAAGGCCCGGACTAGCGGGGGCTACGAGCAGTACTTC. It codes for CASSLKARTSGGYEQYF.